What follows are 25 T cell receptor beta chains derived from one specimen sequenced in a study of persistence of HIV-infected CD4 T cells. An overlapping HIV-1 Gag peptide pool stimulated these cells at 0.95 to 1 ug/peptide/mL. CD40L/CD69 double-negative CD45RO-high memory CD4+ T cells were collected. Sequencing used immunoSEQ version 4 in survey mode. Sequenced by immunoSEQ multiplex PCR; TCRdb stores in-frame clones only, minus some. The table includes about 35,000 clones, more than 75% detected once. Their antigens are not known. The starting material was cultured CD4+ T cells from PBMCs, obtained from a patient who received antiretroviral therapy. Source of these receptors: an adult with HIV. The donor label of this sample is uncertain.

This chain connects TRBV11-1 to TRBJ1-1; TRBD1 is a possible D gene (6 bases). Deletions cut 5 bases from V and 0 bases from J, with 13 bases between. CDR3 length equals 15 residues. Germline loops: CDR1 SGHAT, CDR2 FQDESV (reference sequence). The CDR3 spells CASSPRTAMNTEAFF. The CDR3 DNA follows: TGTGCCAGCAGCCCCAGGACAGCTATGAACACTGAAGCTTTCTTT.

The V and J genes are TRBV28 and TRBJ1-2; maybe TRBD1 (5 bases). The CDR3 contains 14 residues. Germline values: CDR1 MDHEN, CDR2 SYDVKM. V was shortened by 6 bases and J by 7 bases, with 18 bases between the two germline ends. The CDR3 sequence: CASRGGRDASGYTF. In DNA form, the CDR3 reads TGTGCCAGCAGAGGAGGCAGGGATGCGAGTGGCTACACCTTC.

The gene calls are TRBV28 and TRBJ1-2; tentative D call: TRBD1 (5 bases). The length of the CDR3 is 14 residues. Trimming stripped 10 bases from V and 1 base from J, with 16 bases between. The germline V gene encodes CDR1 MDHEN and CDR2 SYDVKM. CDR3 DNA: TGTGCCACGCGGGGGTATGGCAGTAACTATGGCTACACCTTC. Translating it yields CATRGYGSNYGYTF.

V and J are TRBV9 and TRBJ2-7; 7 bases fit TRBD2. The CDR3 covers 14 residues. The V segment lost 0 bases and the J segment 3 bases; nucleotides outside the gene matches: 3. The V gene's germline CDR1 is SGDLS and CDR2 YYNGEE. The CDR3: CASSVGSGIYEQYF. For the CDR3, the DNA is TGTGCCAGCAGCGTAGGAAGCGGGATCTACGAGCAGTACTTC.

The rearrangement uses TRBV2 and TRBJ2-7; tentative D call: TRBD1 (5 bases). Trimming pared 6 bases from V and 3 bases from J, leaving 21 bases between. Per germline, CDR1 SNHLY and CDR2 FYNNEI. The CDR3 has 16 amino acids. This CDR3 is CASRADTGNPIYEQYF. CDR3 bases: TGTGCCAGCAGAGCCGATACAGGTAATCCGATCTACGAGCAGTACTTC.

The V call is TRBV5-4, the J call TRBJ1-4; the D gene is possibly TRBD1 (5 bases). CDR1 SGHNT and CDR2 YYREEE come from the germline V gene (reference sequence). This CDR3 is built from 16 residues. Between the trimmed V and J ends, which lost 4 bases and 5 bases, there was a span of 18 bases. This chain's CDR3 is CASSPDLQGTNEKLFF. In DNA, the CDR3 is TGTGCCAGCAGCCCGGACCTCCAGGGCACAAATGAAAAACTGTTTTTT.

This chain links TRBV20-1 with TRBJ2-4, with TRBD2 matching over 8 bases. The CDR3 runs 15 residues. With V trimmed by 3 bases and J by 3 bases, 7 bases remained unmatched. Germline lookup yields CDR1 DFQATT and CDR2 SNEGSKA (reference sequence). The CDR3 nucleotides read TGCAGTGCTAGTCCGGGGGGGTTTAACAAAAACATTCAGTACTTC. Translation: CSASPGGFNKNIQYF.

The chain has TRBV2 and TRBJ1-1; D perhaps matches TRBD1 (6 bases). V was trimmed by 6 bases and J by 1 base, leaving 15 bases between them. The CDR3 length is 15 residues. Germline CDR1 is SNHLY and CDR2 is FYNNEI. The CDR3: CASRDLGGQNTEAFF. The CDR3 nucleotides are TGTGCCAGCAGGGACTTGGGGGGGCAGAACACTGAAGCTTTCTTT.

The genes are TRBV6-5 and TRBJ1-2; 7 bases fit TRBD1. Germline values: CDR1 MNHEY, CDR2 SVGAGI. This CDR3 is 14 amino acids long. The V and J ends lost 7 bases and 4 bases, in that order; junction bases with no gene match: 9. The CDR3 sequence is CASKPGQLSYGYTF. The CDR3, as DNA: TGTGCCAGCAAACCGGGACAGCTCTCCTATGGCTACACCTTC.

The CDR3 coding sequence is TGCGCCAGCAGCTTGGACGCGGGGGGGCACAATGAGCAGTTCTTC. It yields the protein CASSLDAGGHNEQFF. This chain uses TRBV5-1 with TRBJ2-1, with TRBD2 matching 9 bases. The CDR3 covers 15 residues. Germline trimming cut 0 bases from V and 5 bases from J; bases unmatched to any gene: 3. Germline V lookup: CDR1 SGHRS, CDR2 YFSETQ.

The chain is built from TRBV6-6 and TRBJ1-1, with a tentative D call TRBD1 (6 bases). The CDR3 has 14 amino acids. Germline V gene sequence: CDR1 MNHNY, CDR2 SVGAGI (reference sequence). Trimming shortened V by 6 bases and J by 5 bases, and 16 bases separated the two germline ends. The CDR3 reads CASSTDTGKTEAFF. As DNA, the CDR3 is TGTGCCAGCAGCACGGACACAGGGAAGACTGAAGCTTTCTTT.

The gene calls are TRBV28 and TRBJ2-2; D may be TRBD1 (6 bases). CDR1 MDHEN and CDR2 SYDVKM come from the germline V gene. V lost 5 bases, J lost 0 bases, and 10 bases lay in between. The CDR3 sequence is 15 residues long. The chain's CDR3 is CASSKYRANTGELFF. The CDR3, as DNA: TGTGCCAGCAGTAAATACAGGGCGAACACCGGGGAGCTGTTTTTT.

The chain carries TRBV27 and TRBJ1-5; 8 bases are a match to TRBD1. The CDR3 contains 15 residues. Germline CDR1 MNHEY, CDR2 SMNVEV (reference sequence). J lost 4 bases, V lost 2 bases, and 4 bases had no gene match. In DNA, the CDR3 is TGTGCCAGCAGTTTAGAGGGGACAGGAAATCAGCCCCAGCATTTT. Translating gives CASSLEGTGNQPQHF.

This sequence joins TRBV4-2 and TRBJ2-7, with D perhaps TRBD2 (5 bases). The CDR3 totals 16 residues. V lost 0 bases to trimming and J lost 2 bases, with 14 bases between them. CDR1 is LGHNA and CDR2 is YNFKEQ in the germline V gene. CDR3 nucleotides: TGTGCCAGCAGCCAAGAAGGAGGTCGGGGAACCTACGAGCAGTACTTC. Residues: CASSQEGGRGTYEQYF.

The DNA for the CDR3 is TGCGCCAGCACCTGGAGCGCTAGCGGGGGTTACGAGCAGTACTTC. Amino acid sequence: CASTWSASGGYEQYF. V and J are TRBV5-1 and TRBJ2-7; TRBD2 matches at 10 bases. Germline CDR1 is SGHRS and CDR2 is YFSETQ. The CDR3 loop spans 15 amino acids. With 6 bases clipped from V and 4 bases from J, the junction kept 10 bases outside the gene matches.

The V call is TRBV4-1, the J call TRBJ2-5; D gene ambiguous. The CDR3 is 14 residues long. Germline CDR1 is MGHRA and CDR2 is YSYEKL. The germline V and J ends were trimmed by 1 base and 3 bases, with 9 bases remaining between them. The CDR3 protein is CASSQGSGKETQYF. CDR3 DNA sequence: TGCGCCAGCAGCCAAGGTTCAGGTAAAGAGACCCAGTACTTC.

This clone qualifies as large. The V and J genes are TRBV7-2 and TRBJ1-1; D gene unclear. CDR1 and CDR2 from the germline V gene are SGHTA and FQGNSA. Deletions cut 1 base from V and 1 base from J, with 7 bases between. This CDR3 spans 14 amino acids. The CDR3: CASSLVLRNTEAFF. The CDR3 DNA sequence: TGTGCCAGCAGCTTAGTCCTCAGGAACACTGAAGCTTTCTTT.

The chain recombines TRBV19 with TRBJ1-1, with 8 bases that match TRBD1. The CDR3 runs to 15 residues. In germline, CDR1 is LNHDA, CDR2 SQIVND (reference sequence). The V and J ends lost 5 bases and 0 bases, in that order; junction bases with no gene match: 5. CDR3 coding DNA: TGTGCCAGTAGTGGGACAGGCGCAATGAACACTGAAGCTTTCTTT. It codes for CASSGTGAMNTEAFF. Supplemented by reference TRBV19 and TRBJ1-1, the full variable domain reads DGGITQSPKYLFRKEGQNVTLSCEQNLNHDAMYWYRQDPGQGLRLIYYSQIVNDFQKGDIAEGYSVSREKKESFPLTVTSAQKNPTAFYLCASSGTGAMNTEAFFGQGTRLTVV.

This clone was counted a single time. The CDR3, as DNA: TGCGCCAGCAGCCCGGCCACCAACACAGATACGCAGTATTTT. It codes for CASSPATNTDTQYF. The J gene is TRBJ2-3, the V gene TRBV5-1; D is undetermined. Germline assignment: CDR1 SGHRS and CDR2 YFSETQ. The CDR3 is 14 residues long. V lost 4 bases, J lost 2 bases, and 11 bases lay in between.

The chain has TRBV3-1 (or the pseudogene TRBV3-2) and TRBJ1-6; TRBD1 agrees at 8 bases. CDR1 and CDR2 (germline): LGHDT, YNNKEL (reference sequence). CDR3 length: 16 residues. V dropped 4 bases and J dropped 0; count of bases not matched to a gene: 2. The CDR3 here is CASSRTGSSYNSPLHF. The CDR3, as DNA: TGTGCCAGCAGCCGGACAGGGAGCTCCTATAATTCACCCCTCCACTTT.

In nucleotides, the CDR3 is TGTGCCAGTAGTATACAGACCACCGGGGAGCTGTTTTTT. Translation: CASSIQTTGELFF. The genes are TRBV19 and TRBJ2-2, with D unclear. Trimming cost V 2 bases and J 4 bases, with 5 bases left between them. Germline lookup yields CDR1 LNHDA and CDR2 SQIVND (reference sequence). CDR3 length: 13 residues. Full variable domain (remainder filled in from reference TRBV19 and TRBJ2-2): DGGITQSPKYLFRKEGQNVTLSCEQNLNHDAMYWYRQDPGQGLRLIYYSQIVNDFQKGDIAEGYSVSREKKESFPLTVTSAQKNPTAFYLCASSIQTTGELFFGEGSRLTVL.

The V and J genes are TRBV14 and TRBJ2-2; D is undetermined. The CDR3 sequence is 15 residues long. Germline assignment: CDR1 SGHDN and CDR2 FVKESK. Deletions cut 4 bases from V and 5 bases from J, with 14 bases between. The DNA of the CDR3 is TGTGCCAGCAGCCCTCGGAACCACAGAACCGGGGAGCTGTTTTTT. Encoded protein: CASSPRNHRTGELFF.

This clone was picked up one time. The CDR3: CASSPRTANTGELFF. The CDR3 DNA is TGTGCCAGCAGCCCCCGGACGGCGAACACCGGGGAGCTGTTTTTT. The chain uses TRBV7-3 and TRBJ2-2; no firm D call. CDR3 length: 15 residues. Germline V CDR1 and CDR2: SGHTA, FQGTGA. The V end was cut by 5 bases, the J end by 0 bases, with 10 bases between.

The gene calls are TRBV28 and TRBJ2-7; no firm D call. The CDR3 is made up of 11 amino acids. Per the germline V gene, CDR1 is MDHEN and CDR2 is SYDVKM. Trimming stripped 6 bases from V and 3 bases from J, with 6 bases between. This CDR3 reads CASSRGYEQYF. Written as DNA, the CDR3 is TGTGCCAGCAGCCGCGGCTACGAGCAGTACTTC.

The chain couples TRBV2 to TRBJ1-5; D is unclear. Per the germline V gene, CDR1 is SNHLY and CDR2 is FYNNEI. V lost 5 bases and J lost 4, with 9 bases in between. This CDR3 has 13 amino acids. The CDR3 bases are TGTGCCAGCAGTACGGACCAAAATCAGCCCCAGCATTTT. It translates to CASSTDQNQPQHF.